A single sample is the source of the 20 T cell receptor beta chains below, sequenced in a study of blood T cell repertoires in COVID-19. The repertoire was sequenced with immunoSEQ multiplex PCR; TCRdb's copy has only in-frame clones and lacks some. Among hundreds of thousands of clones listed, about 85% were seen once. Sequencing was done on a sample of peripheral blood. These receptor sequences come from a man aged 35 to 55 with acute or convalescent COVID-19.

The chain combines TRBV10-3 with TRBJ1-2; D remains ambiguous. This CDR3 is 13 amino acids long. V was cut by 10 bases and J by 3 bases, with 15 bases left in between. The germline V gene has CDR1 ENHRY and CDR2 SYGVKD. The CDR3 region is CATWRGQDYGYTF. The CDR3 bases are TGTGCCACCTGGAGAGGGCAGGACTATGGCTACACCTTC.

This clone was detected only once. CDR3 DNA sequence: TGTGCCAGCTGGGCCGGGGGGCGGACCTACAATGAGCAGTTCTTC. Translating it yields CASWAGGRTYNEQFF. The chain is built from TRBV2 and TRBJ2-1; perhaps TRBD2 as D (7 bases). The CDR3 has 15 amino acids. Germline CDR1 reads SNHLY; CDR2 reads FYNNEI. V dropped 8 bases and J dropped 2 bases, with 16 bases sitting between them.

V usage is TRBV28 and J usage is TRBJ1-2; D not certain. There are 14 residues in the CDR3. CDR1 and CDR2 from the germline V gene are MDHEN and SYDVKM. V lost 5 bases and J 12 bases, leaving 22 bases between the germline ends. This CDR3 reads CASSPPLPSLGNTF. Written as DNA, the CDR3 is TGTGCCAGCAGTCCCCCATTACCTTCCCTCGGGAACACCTTC.

As for this clone: A read error may produce the germline difference seen at one junction end. V is TRBV7-8 and J is TRBJ2-4; maybe TRBD2 (5 bases). The length of the CDR3 is 12 residues. CDR1 SGHVS and CDR2 FQNEAQ come from the germline V gene. The CDR3 nucleotides are TGTGCCAGCAGTTTAGGCGGGAACATTCAGTACTTC. Its translation is CASSLGGNIQYF.

This clone showed up just once. The rearrangement links TRBV5-1 to TRBJ2-3; 9 bases are a match to TRBD2. The junction had 6 bases not matched to a gene; V was cut back by 4 bases and J by 0 bases. Germline values: CDR1 SGHRS, CDR2 YFSETQ. The length of the CDR3 is 16 residues. The CDR3 nucleotides read TGCGCCAGCAGCCGGAGACTAGCGGAAAGCACAGATACGCAGTATTTT. The encoded protein is CASSRRLAESTDTQYF. The full variable domain, completed using reference TRBV5-1 and TRBJ2-3, is KAGVTQTPRYLIKTRGQQVTLSCSPISGHRSVSWYQQTPGQGLQFLFEYFSETQRNKGNFPGRFSGRQFSNSRSEMNVSTLELGDSALYLCASSRRLAESTDTQYFGPGTRLTVL.

The chain employs TRBV10-3 and TRBJ2-2, with 7 bases matching TRBD1. The germline gives CDR1 ENHRY, CDR2 SYGVKD. J gave up 3 bases and V 3 bases, and 1 base lay outside the gene matches. The CDR3 sequence is 14 residues long. The CDR3 DNA sequence: TGTGCCATCAGTGACGGGACAGACACCGGGGAGCTGTTTTTT. Protein: CAISDGTDTGELFF.

V and J are TRBV9 and TRBJ1-6; 9 nucleotides agree with TRBD1. Unmatched junction bases numbered 5, after V lost 6 bases and J lost 7 bases. The V gene's germline CDR1 is SGDLS and CDR2 YYNGEE. CDR3 size: 14 residues. Here the CDR3 DNA reads TGTGCCAGCAACCTACAGGGGGCAAATTCACCCCTCCACTTT. This translates into CASNLQGANSPLHF.

The chain combines TRBV6-5 with TRBJ1-1; maybe TRBD1 (6 bases). CDR3 length: 14 residues. Trimming removed 5 bases from V and 6 bases from J, with 16 bases in between. Germline V lookup: CDR1 MNHEY, CDR2 SVGAGI. CDR3 in amino acids: CASSPPRGAAEAFF. For the CDR3, the DNA is TGTGCCAGCAGTCCCCCGCGGGGGGCGGCTGAAGCTTTCTTT.

V usage is TRBV27 and J usage is TRBJ1-5, with TRBD1 as a possible D gene (5 bases). CDR1 is MNHEY, CDR2 SMNVEV, per germline (reference sequence). V was cut by 6 bases and J by 5 bases, with 14 bases left in between. The CDR3 extends over 14 amino acids. The chain's CDR3 is CASSPVGDYQPQHF. DNA for the CDR3: TGTGCCAGCAGCCCCGTGGGGGACTATCAGCCCCAGCATTTT.

Of note for this clone: Mismatch with germline at one junction end may stem from a read error. The identical CDR3 is also encoded by other nucleotide sequences in the sample. The chain employs TRBV27 and TRBJ1-5; D possibly corresponds to TRBD1 (6 bases). This CDR3 is 15 amino acids long. Germline V gene lookup returns CDR1 MNHEY and CDR2 SMNVEV (reference sequence). The CDR3 region has the DNA TGTGCCAGCAGTCTATCAGGGGTTAGCAATCAGCCCCAGCATTTT. Translation gives CASSLSGVSNQPQHF.

This clone was seen a handful of times. The chain carries TRBV10-2 and TRBJ2-2, with D perhaps TRBD1 (6 bases). CDR3 length equals 12 residues. Looked up from germline, CDR1 is WSHSY and CDR2 is SAAADI. V was pared by 4 bases and J by 6 bases, with 6 bases between. Here the CDR3 reads CASSGTAGELFF. The CDR3 nucleotides read TGCGCCAGCAGTGGGACAGCCGGGGAGCTGTTTTTT.

The chain employs TRBV6-2 or TRBV6-3 and TRBJ2-1; tentative D call: TRBD2 (6 bases). The CDR3 runs to 18 residues. In germline, CDR1 is MNHEY, CDR2 SVGEGT. Deletions cut 4 bases from V and 4 bases from J, with 23 bases between. The CDR3 spells CASSWPSLGTASYNEQFF. CDR3 DNA sequence: TGTGCCAGCAGTTGGCCCTCCCTCGGGACTGCCTCGTACAATGAGCAGTTCTTC.

The chain couples TRBV10-1 to TRBJ2-1; possible D gene TRBD2, 6 bases. There are 16 residues in the CDR3. V lost 4 bases and J 4 bases, leaving 17 bases between the germline ends. Germline V gene sequence: CDR1 WNHNN, CDR2 SYGVQD (reference sequence). CDR3 loop: CASSVRGHVTYNEQFF. Written as DNA, the CDR3 is TGCGCCAGCAGTGTGCGGGGTCACGTAACATACAATGAGCAGTTCTTC.

This chain connects TRBV9 to TRBJ2-5; 14 bases line up with TRBD2. Germline V gene data show CDR1 as SGDLS and CDR2 as YYNGEE. CDR3 length: 16 amino acids. Trimming at V came to 3 bases and at J to 4 bases, leaving 5 bases not matched to a gene. In DNA form, the CDR3 reads TGTGCCAGCAGCGCCTGGACTAGCGGGGGGATAGAGACCCAGTACTTC. Amino acid sequence: CASSAWTSGGIETQYF.

A few counts support this clone. V and J are TRBV19 and TRBJ1-1; D unresolved. The CDR3 contains 14 residues. CDR1 and CDR2 (germline): LNHDA, SQIVND (reference sequence). V was cut by 5 bases and J by 4 bases, with 14 bases left in between. This CDR3 is CASSLVSGSTEAFF. The CDR3 DNA reads TGTGCCAGTAGTTTGGTCTCGGGAAGCACTGAAGCTTTCTTT. The variable domain in full, completed from reference TRBV19 and TRBJ1-1, reads DGGITQSPKYLFRKEGQNVTLSCEQNLNHDAMYWYRQDPGQGLRLIYYSQIVNDFQKGDIAEGYSVSREKKESFPLTVTSAQKNPTAFYLCASSLVSGSTEAFFGQGTRLTVV.

The gene calls are TRBV6-2 or TRBV6-3 and TRBJ1-2; 8 positions match TRBD1. Germline trimming cut 6 bases from V and 5 bases from J; bases unmatched to any gene: 2. In germline, CDR1 is MNHEY, CDR2 SVGEGT. The CDR3 covers 12 residues. Here the CDR3 DNA reads TGTGCCAGCAGCCGGACAGGGTATGGCTACACCTTC. Translation: CASSRTGYGYTF.

The V and J genes are TRBV7-6 and TRBJ2-2; 9 bases fit TRBD2. The CDR3 has 19 amino acids. V was pared by 5 bases and J by 6 bases, with 19 bases of the junction left unmatched. The germline gives CDR1 SGHVS, CDR2 FNYEAQ. The DNA of the CDR3 is TGTGCCAGCAGCAATAGGCCCGGGACTAGCATTCAGCATTCCGGGGAGCTGTTTTTT. It encodes CASSNRPGTSIQHSGELFF.

As DNA, the CDR3 is TGTGCCAGCAAAAGGACATTCTACGAGCAGTACTTC. It encodes CASKRTFYEQYF. The V gene is TRBV6-5, the J gene TRBJ2-7, with D maybe TRBD1 (5 bases). The germline V and J ends were trimmed by 7 bases and 3 bases, with 10 bases remaining between them. The CDR3 spans 12 residues. The germline V gene encodes CDR1 MNHEY and CDR2 SVGAGI.

The chain has TRBV3-1 (or the pseudogene TRBV3-2) and TRBJ1-5, with a weak D call TRBD1 (6 bases). Germline V gives CDR1 LGHDT, CDR2 YNNKEL (reference sequence). V was trimmed by 0 bases and J by 6 bases, leaving 12 bases between them. There are 15 residues in the CDR3. CDR3 bases: TGTGCCAGCAGCCAAGAACAGGGAATTGTTCAGCCCCAGCATTTT. Translation: CASSQEQGIVQPQHF.

The genes are TRBV13 and TRBJ2-7; 7 bases align to TRBD2. The germline V gene encodes CDR1 PRHDT and CDR2 FYEKMQ (reference sequence). Trimming cost V 0 bases and J 1 base; bases outside gene matches: 3. This CDR3 has 15 residues. CDR3 sequence: CASSLGRGSSYEQYF. CDR3 nucleotide sequence: TGTGCCAGCAGCTTAGGGCGGGGGTCGTCCTACGAGCAGTACTTC.